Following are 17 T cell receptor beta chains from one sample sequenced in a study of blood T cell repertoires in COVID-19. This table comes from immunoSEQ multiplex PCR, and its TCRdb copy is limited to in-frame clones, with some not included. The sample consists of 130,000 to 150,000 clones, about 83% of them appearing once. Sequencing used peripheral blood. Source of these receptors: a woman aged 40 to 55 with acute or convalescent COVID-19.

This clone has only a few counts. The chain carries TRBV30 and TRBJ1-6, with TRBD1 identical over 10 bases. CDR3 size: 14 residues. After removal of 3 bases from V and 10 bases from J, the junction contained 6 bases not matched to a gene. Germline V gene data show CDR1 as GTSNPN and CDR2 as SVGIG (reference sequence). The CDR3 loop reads CAWRTGGARSPLHF. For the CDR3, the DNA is TGTGCCTGGAGGACAGGGGGCGCACGGTCACCCCTCCACTTT.

The CDR3 loop reads CASSPLRGPGYNEQFF. The CDR3 nucleotides are TGTGCCAGCAGCCCCCTCAGGGGACCGGGGTATAATGAGCAGTTCTTC. V is TRBV11-2 and J is TRBJ2-1; TRBD1 might be the D (6 bases). V shed 5 bases and J shed 7 bases, with 21 bases lying between them. Germline CDR1 reads SGHAT; CDR2 reads FQNNGV. The CDR3 covers 16 residues.

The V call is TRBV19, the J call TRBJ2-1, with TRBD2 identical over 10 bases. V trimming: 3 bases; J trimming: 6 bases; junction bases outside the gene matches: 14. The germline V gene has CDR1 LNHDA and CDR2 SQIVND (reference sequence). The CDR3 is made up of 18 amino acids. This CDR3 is CASSILGAGGPGPNEQFF. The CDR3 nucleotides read TGTGCCAGTAGTATCCTGGGAGCGGGAGGGCCTGGACCCAATGAGCAGTTCTTC.

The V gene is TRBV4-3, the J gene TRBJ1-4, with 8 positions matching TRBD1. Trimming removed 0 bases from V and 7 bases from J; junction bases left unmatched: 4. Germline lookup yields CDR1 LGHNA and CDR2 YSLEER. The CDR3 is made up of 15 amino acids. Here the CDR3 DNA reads TGCGCCAGCAGCCAAGAAGGACAGGGAGGTGAAAAACTGTTTTTT. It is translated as CASSQEGQGGEKLFF.

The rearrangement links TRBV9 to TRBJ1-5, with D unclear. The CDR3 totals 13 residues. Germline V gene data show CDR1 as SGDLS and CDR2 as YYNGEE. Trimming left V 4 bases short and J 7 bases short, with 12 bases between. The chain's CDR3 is CASSQDEGQPQHF. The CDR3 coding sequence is TGTGCCAGCAGCCAAGACGAGGGACAGCCCCAGCATTTT.

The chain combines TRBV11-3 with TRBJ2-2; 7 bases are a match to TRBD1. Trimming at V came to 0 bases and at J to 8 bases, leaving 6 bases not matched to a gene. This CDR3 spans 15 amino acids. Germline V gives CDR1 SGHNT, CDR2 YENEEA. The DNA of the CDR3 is TGTGCCAGCAGCTTAGAGACAGGGATTTCGGGGGAGCTGTTTTTT. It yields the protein CASSLETGISGELFF.

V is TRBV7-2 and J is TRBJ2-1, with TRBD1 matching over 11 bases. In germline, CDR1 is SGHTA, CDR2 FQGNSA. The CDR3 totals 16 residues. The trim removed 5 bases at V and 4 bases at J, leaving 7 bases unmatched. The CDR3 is CASSPDGQGAYNEQFF. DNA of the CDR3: TGTGCCAGCAGCCCAGACGGACAGGGGGCGTACAATGAGCAGTTCTTC. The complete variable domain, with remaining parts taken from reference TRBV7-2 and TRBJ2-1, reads GAGVSQSPSNKVTEKGKDVELRCDPISGHTALYWYRQSLGQGLEFLIYFQGNSAPDKSGLPSDRFSAERTGGSVSTLTIQRTQQEDSAVYLCASSPDGQGAYNEQFFGPGTRLTVL.

The CDR3 here is CAIRPHFGLAGVIEQYF. Here the CDR3 DNA reads TGTGCCATCAGGCCTCACTTCGGACTAGCGGGAGTGATCGAGCAGTACTTC. The rearrangement uses TRBV10-3 and TRBJ2-7; 13 bases line up with TRBD2. V trimming: 6 bases; J trimming: 6 bases; junction bases outside the gene matches: 14. Germline CDR1 is ENHRY and CDR2 is SYGVKD. This CDR3 contains 17 residues.

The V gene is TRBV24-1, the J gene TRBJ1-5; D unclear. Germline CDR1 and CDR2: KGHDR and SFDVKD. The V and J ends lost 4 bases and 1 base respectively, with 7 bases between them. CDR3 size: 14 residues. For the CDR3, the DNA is TGTGCCACCAGTGAAGCGGCCAGCAATCAGCCCCAGCATTTT. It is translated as CATSEAASNQPQHF.

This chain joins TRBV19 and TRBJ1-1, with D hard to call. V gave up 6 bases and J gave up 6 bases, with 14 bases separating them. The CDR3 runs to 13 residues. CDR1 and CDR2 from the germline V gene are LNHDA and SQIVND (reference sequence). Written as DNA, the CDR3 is TGTGCCAGTAGCCTCGGGGTTGTCGCTGAAGCTTTCTTT. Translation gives CASSLGVVAEAFF.

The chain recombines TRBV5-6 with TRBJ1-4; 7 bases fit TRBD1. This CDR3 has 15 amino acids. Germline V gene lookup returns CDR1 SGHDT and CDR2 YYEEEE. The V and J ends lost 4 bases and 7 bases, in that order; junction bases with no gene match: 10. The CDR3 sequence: CASSGTGEGGEKLFF. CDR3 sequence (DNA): TGTGCCAGCAGCGGCACAGGGGAAGGAGGTGAAAAACTGTTTTTT.

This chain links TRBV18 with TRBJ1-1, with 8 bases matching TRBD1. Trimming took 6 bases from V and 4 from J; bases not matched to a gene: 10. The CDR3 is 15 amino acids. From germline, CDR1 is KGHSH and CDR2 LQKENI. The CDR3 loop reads CASSGEQGVPTEAFF. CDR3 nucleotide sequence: TGTGCCAGCTCGGGGGAACAGGGGGTGCCCACTGAAGCTTTCTTT. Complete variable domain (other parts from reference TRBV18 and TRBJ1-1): NAGVMQNPRHLVRRRGQEARLRCSPMKGHSHVYWYRQLPEEGLKFMVYLQKENIIDESGMPKERFSAEFPKEGPSILRIQQVVRGDSAAYFCASSGEQGVPTEAFFGQGTRLTVV.

The CDR3 region has the DNA TGTGCCACCACCTCCGGCGGTTCCACTCAGCCCCAGCATTTT. As protein: CATTSGGSTQPQHF. J is TRBJ1-5 and V is TRBV15, with D uncertain. This CDR3 is 14 amino acids long. The V gene lost 7 bases and the J gene lost 6 bases, with 16 bases spanning the gap. The V gene's germline CDR1 is LNHNV and CDR2 YYDKDF (reference sequence).

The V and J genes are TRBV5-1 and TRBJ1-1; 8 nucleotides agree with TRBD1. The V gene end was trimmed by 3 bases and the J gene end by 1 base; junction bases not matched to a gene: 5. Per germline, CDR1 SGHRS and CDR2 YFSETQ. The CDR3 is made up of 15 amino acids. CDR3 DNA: TGCGCCAGCAGCTCCTTACAGGGGGAGAACACTGAAGCTTTCTTT. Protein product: CASSSLQGENTEAFF. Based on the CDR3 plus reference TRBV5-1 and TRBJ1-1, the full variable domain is KAGVTQTPRYLIKTRGQQVTLSCSPISGHRSVSWYQQTPGQGLQFLFEYFSETQRNKGNFPGRFSGRQFSNSRSEMNVSTLELGDSALYLCASSSLQGENTEAFFGQGTRLTVV.

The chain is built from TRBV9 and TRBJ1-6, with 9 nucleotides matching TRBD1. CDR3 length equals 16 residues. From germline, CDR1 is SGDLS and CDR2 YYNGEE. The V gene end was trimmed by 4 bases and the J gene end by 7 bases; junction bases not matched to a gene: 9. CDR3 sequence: CASSPKGQGYNSPLHF. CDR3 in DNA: TGTGCCAGCAGCCCGAAGGGACAGGGATACAATTCACCCCTCCACTTT.

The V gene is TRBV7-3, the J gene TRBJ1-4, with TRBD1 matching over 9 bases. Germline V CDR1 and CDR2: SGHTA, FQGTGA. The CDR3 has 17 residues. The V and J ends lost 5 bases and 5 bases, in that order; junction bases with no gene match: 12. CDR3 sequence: CASSPTGAGTGNEKLFF. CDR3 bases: TGTGCCAGCAGCCCTACGGGGGCCGGGACAGGGAATGAAAAACTGTTTTTT.

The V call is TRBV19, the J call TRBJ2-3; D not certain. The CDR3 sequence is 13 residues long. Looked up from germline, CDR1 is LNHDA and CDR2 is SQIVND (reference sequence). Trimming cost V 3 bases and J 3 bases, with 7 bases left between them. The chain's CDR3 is CASSIYGTDTQYF. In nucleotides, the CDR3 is TGTGCCAGTAGTATCTACGGTACAGATACGCAGTATTTT.